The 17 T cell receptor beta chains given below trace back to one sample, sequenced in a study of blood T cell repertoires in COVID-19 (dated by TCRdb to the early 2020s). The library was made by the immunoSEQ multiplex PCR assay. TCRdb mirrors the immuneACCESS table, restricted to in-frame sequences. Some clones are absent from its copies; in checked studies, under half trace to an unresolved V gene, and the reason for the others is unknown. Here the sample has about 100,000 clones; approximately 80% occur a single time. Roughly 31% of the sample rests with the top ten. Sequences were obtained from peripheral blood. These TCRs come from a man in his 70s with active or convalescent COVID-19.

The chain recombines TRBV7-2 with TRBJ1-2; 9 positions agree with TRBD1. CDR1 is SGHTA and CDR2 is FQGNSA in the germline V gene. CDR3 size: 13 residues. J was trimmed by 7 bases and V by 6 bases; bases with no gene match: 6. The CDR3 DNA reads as TGTGCCAGCAGGGGGGACAGGGACTTTGGCTACACCTTC. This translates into CASRGDRDFGYTF.

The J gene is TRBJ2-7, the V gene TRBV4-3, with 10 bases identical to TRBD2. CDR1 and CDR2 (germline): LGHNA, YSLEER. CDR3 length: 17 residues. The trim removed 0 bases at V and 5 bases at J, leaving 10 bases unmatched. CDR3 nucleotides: TGCGCCAGCAGCCAAGATAGGAGCGGGGGGGCTCATAACGAGCAGTACTTC. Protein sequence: CASSQDRSGGAHNEQYF.

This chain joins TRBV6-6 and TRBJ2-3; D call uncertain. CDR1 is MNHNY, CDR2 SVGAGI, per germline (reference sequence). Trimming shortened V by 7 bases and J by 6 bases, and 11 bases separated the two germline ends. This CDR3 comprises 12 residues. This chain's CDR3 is CASKPKVDTQYF. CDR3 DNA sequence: TGTGCCAGCAAACCTAAAGTGGATACGCAGTATTTT.

CDR3 protein: CASSSGETAKNIQYF. DNA of the CDR3: TGCGCCAGCAGCTCGGGGGAGACGGCCAAAAACATTCAGTACTTC. The chain uses TRBV5-1 and TRBJ2-4; TRBD2 is a possible D gene (6 bases). V was cut by 3 bases and J by 1 base, with 11 bases left in between. Germline-derived CDR1 and CDR2 are SGHRS and YFSETQ. This CDR3 is built from 15 residues.

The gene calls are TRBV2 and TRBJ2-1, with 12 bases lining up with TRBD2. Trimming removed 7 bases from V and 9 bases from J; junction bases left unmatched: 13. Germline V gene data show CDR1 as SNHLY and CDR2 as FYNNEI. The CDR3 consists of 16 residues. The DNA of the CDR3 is TGTGCCAGCAAAAGGGGCCTAGCGGGAGGGCCAGGTGAGCAGTTCTTC. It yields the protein CASKRGLAGGPGEQFF.

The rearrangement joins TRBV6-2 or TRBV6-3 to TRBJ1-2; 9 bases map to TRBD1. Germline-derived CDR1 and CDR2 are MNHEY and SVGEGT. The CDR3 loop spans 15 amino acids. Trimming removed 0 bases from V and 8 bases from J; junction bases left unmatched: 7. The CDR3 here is CASSYSPQGAEGYTF. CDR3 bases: TGTGCCAGCAGTTACTCACCACAGGGGGCGGAAGGCTACACCTTC.

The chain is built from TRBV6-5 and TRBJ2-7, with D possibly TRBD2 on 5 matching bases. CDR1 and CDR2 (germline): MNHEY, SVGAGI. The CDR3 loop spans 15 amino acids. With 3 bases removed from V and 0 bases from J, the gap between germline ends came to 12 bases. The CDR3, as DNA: TGTGCCAGCAGTTATCCGGACTTCAGCTCCTACGAGCAGTACTTC. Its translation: CASSYPDFSSYEQYF.

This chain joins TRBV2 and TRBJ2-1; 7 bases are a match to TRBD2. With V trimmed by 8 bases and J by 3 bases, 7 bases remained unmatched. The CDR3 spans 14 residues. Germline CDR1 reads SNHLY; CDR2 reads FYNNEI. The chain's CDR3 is CASAGDPRYNEQFF. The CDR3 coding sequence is TGTGCCAGCGCGGGGGACCCTCGCTACAATGAGCAGTTCTTC.

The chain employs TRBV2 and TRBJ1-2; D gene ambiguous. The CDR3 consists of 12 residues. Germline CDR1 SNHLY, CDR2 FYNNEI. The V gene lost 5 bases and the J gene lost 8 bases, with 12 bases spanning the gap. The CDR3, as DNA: TGTGCCAGCAGTCGGGGAGAAATGGGCTACACCTTC. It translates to CASSRGEMGYTF.

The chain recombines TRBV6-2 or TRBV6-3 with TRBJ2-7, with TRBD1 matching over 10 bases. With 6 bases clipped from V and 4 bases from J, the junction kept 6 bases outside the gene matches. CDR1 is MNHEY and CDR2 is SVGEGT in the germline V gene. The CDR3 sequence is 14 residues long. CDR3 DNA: TGTGCCAGCAGACCTCCGGGACAGGGGTACGAGCAGTACTTC. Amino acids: CASRPPGQGYEQYF.

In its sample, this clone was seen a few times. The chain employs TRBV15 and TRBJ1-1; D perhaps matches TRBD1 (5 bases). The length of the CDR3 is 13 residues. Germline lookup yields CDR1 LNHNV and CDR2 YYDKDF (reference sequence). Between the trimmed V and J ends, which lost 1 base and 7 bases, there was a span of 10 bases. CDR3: CATSRGAGGEAFF. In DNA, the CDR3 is TGTGCCACCAGCAGAGGAGCGGGGGGTGAAGCTTTCTTT.

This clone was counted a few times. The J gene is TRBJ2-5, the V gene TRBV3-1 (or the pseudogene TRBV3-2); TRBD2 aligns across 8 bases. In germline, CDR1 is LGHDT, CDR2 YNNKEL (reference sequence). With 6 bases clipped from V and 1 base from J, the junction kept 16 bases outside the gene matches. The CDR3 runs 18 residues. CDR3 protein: CASSFTSGGGPRQETQYF. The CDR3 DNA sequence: TGTGCCAGCAGTTTCACCTCGGGGGGGGGTCCCCGCCAAGAGACCCAGTACTTC.

The chain's CDR3 is CASTQGLAGNTGELFF. The CDR3 region has the DNA TGTGCCAGCACCCAGGGGCTAGCGGGAAACACCGGGGAGCTGTTTTTT. The rearrangement links TRBV3-1 (or the pseudogene TRBV3-2) to TRBJ2-2; TRBD2 matches 9 bases. The CDR3 sequence is 16 residues long. Trimming removed 7 bases from V and 2 bases from J; junction bases left unmatched: 8. Germline V gene sequence: CDR1 LGHDT, CDR2 YNNKEL (reference sequence).

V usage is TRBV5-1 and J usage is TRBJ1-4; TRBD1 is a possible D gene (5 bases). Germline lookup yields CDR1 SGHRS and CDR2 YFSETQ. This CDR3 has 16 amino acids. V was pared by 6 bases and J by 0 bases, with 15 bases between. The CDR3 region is CASTRGGVATNEKLFF. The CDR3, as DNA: TGCGCCAGCACCCGGGGGGGAGTTGCAACTAATGAAAAACTGTTTTTT.

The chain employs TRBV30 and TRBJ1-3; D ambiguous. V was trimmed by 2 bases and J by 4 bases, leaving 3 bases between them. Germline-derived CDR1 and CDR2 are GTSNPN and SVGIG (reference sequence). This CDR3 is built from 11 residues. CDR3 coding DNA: TGTGCCTGGAGTCCGGGAAACACCATATATTTT. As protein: CAWSPGNTIYF. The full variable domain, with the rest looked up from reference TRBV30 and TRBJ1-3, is SQTIHQWPATLVQPVGSPLSLECTVEGTSNPNLYWYRQAAGRGLQLLFYSVGIGQISSEVPQNLSASRPQDRQFILSSKKLLLSDSGFYLCAWSPGNTIYFGEGSWLTVV.

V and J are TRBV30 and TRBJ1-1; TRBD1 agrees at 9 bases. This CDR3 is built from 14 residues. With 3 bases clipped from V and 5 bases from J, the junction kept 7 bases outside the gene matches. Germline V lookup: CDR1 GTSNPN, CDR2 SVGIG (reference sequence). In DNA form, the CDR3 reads TGTGCCTGGAGCTCCTACAGGGGGCGGACTGAAGCTTTCTTT. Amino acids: CAWSSYRGRTEAFF.

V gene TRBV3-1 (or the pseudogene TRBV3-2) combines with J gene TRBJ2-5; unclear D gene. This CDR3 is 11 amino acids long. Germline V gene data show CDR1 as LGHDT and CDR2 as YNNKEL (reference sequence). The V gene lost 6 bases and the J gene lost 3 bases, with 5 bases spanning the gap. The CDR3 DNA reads TGTGCCAGCAGTATAGAAGAGACCCAGTACTTC. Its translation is CASSIEETQYF.